This T cell receptor beta chain appears in the sequencing data of a study of blood T cell repertoires in COVID-19. For the study at large: Sample material is recorded as cDNA or gDNA derived from T cells, B-cell-depleted T cells, or PBMCs.

In the authors' methods: Amplification with reference gene primers provided the estimates of nucleated cell counts. Only in-frame clones appear in the TCRdb table, and some are missing; sequencing was by immunoSEQ multiplex PCR. That table supplies the V and J calls and clone size; D and trimming were determined from the DNA. The data hold about 89,000 clones, with roughly 80% observed a single time. This CDR3 region has 14 residues. V was pared by 0 bases and J by 4 bases, with 13 bases between. The germline V gene encodes CDR1 GTSNPN and CDR2 SVGIG (reference sequence). The sequence came from a human donor in a cohort sampled during active COVID-19. Sequenced input: peripheral blood. The V call is TRBV30, the J call TRBJ2-7; D possibly corresponds to TRBD2 (7 bases). The CDR3 region has the DNA TGTGCCTGGAGTGTTGCGGGGGCTCCATACGAGCAGTACTTC. It is translated as CAWSVAGAPYEQYF.